These 18 T cell receptor beta chains came from one sample sequenced in a study of beta chain features in type 1 diabetes. Expressed TCRB transcripts were sequenced after all isolated RNA was converted to cDNA. Sequencing used immunoSEQ multiplex PCR; TCRdb keeps in-frame clones, though not all of them. This table holds almost 350,000 clones, roughly 8% found once. Sequencing was performed on central memory CD4+ T cells from blood. Source of these receptors: a woman between 18 and 30 years old in good health.

In this sample, this clone turned up a few times. CDR3 bases: TGTGCCATCAGTGAGACTTTAAGTTCTAACTATGGCTACACCTTC. The encoded protein is CAISETLSSNYGYTF. The gene calls are TRBV10-3 and TRBJ1-2; D gene ambiguous. Germline V lookup: CDR1 ENHRY, CDR2 SYGVKD. V was trimmed by 2 bases and J by 0 bases, leaving 10 bases between them. The CDR3 totals 15 residues.

The genes are TRBV27 and TRBJ1-3, with D unresolved. Germline CDR1 MNHEY, CDR2 SMNVEV (reference sequence). This CDR3 has 13 residues. V gave up 6 bases and J gave up 0 bases, with 6 bases separating them. The CDR3 DNA sequence: TGTGCCAGCAGGGGAACCTCTGGAAACACCATATATTTT. Protein sequence: CASRGTSGNTIYF.

The V gene is TRBV4-2, the J gene TRBJ2-1, with D maybe TRBD2 (5 bases). V lost 0 bases to trimming and J lost 6 bases, with 18 bases between them. From germline, CDR1 is LGHNA and CDR2 YNFKEQ. This CDR3 comprises 17 residues. The CDR3 reads CASSQDWDAAGLNEQFF. DNA of the CDR3: TGTGCCAGCAGCCAAGATTGGGATGCGGCGGGCCTCAATGAGCAGTTCTTC.

About this clone itself: A much bigger clone sits one base away, suggesting this may be a read error. V usage is TRBV7-2 and J usage is TRBJ2-5; TRBD1 agrees at 8 bases. The length of the CDR3 is 13 residues. The V segment lost 5 bases and the J segment 2 bases; nucleotides outside the gene matches: 1. CDR1 is SGHTA, CDR2 FQGNSA, per germline. CDR3 DNA: TGTGCCAGCAGCCGGGACAGGCAAGAGACCCAGTACTTC. The encoded protein is CASSRDRQETQYF.

In its sample, this clone was seen a few times. The chain recombines TRBV28 with TRBJ1-5, with a possible D match to TRBD1 (5 bases). CDR3 length: 13 amino acids. Trimming cost V 8 bases and J 3 bases, with 11 bases left between them. Germline CDR1 is MDHEN and CDR2 is SYDVKM. CDR3 residues: CASSGPNNQPQHF. CDR3 nucleotide sequence: TGTGCCAGCTCGGGACCAAACAATCAGCCCCAGCATTTT. Using reference TRBV28 and TRBJ1-5 for the parts outside the CDR3, the full variable domain is DVKVTQSSRYLVKRTGEKVFLECVQDMDHENMFWYRQDPGLGLRLIYFSYDVKMKEKGDIPEGYSVSREKKERFSLILESASTNQTSMYLCASSGPNNQPQHFGDGTRLSIL.

The CDR3 DNA reads as TGTGCCATCAGAGGAAAGGGACAGGGGGAGTACAATGAGCAGTTCTTC. Translated: CAIRGKGQGEYNEQFF. This chain uses TRBV10-3 with TRBJ2-1; 11 nucleotides match TRBD1. The germline gives CDR1 ENHRY, CDR2 SYGVKD. V lost 6 bases, J lost 4 bases, and 8 bases stayed unmatched. The CDR3 contains 16 residues.

As for this clone: Other DNA variants within this sample encode the same CDR3. V and J are TRBV4-3 and TRBJ2-1; the D is unclear. The CDR3 sequence is 13 residues long. Between the trimmed V and J ends, which lost 0 bases and 7 bases, there was a span of 7 bases. Germline values: CDR1 LGHNA, CDR2 YSLEER. CDR3 region: CASSQDLGNEQFF. Written as DNA, the CDR3 is TGCGCCAGCAGCCAAGATCTGGGTAATGAGCAGTTCTTC.

The sample holds many counts of this clone. The rearrangement links TRBV7-3 to TRBJ2-1, with 8 bases aligning to TRBD1. Germline CDR1 reads SGHTA; CDR2 reads FQGTGA. The CDR3 totals 12 residues. The trim removed 5 bases at V and 15 bases at J, leaving 9 bases unmatched. In nucleotides, the CDR3 is TGTGCCAGCAGCAAAACAGGGGGGACGAGGTTCTTC. This gives the protein CASSKTGGTRFF.

This clone was seen more than once but under ten times. V is TRBV7-9 and J is TRBJ2-2; possibly TRBD1 for D (6 bases). The CDR3 contains 14 residues. Looked up from germline, CDR1 is SEHNR and CDR2 is FQNEAQ (reference sequence). Trimming removed 11 bases from V and 0 bases from J, with 13 bases in between. The CDR3 sequence: CAPGRTANTGELFF. In DNA form, the CDR3 reads TGTGCCCCCGGCAGGACAGCGAACACCGGGGAGCTGTTTTTT.

The rearrangement links TRBV7-3 to TRBJ2-1; D possibly corresponds to TRBD1 (5 bases). Germline CDR1 and CDR2: SGHTA and FQGTGA. This CDR3 is 15 amino acids long. Trimming took off 3 bases at V and 8 bases at J, with 17 bases between the two ends. CDR3 nucleotides: TGTGCCAGCAGCTTCCCCAGGGTGAGGATGGATGAGCAGTTCTTC. Residues: CASSFPRVRMDEQFF.

This sequence joins TRBV29-1 and TRBJ2-3; D perhaps matches TRBD1 (6 bases). The CDR3 is 11 residues long. The germline V and J ends were trimmed by 7 bases and 4 bases, with 9 bases remaining between them. The germline CDR1 and CDR2 sequences are SQVTM and ANQGSEA. The CDR3 DNA follows: TGCAGCGGGACAGAGTCAGATACGCAGTATTTT. This codes for CSGTESDTQYF.

The sample holds a few counts of this clone. This sequence joins TRBV4-3 and TRBJ2-3; 7 positions match TRBD2. V lost 2 bases and J lost 3; bases outside the gene matches: 5. The CDR3 length is 15 residues. Germline CDR1 is LGHNA and CDR2 is YSLEER. The CDR3 sequence is CASSQLRELTDTQYF. DNA of the CDR3: TGCGCCAGCAGCCAATTGCGGGAGCTGACAGATACGCAGTATTTT.

J is TRBJ2-3 and V is TRBV5-4, with D possibly being TRBD1 (5 bases). This CDR3 comprises 15 residues. Trimming stripped 3 bases from V and 3 bases from J, with 14 bases between. Germline V gives CDR1 SGHNT, CDR2 YYREEE (reference sequence). The CDR3 region is CASSSRVVRTDTQYF. DNA for the CDR3: TGTGCCAGCAGCTCCAGGGTTGTTAGGACAGATACGCAGTATTTT. Complete variable domain (other parts from reference TRBV5-4 and TRBJ2-3): ETGVTQSPTHLIKTRGQQVTLRCSSQSGHNTVSWYQQALGQGPQFIFQYYREEENGRGNFPPRFSGLQFPNYSSELNVNALELDDSALYLCASSSRVVRTDTQYFGPGTRLTVL.

V and J are TRBV15 and TRBJ2-1, with no clear D. V dropped 1 base and J dropped 0 bases, with 7 bases sitting between them. The germline V gene has CDR1 LNHNV and CDR2 YYDKDF (reference sequence). The CDR3 is 15 residues long. This chain's CDR3 is CATSRVGSSYNEQFF. CDR3 DNA: TGTGCCACCAGCAGAGTGGGTAGCTCCTACAATGAGCAGTTCTTC.

In this sample, this clone turned up a few times. This chain connects TRBV28 to TRBJ2-2; 8 bases fit TRBD1. V was pared by 4 bases and J by 1 base, with 2 bases of the junction left unmatched. Germline V CDR1 and CDR2: MDHEN, SYDVKM. The CDR3 is 15 residues long. The CDR3 sequence: CASSSGGRNTGELFF. CDR3 DNA: TGTGCCAGCAGTTCAGGGGGCCGGAACACCGGGGAGCTGTTTTTT.

This clone was counted only a few times. This chain joins TRBV4-2 and TRBJ2-5; D gene unclear. In germline, CDR1 is LGHNA, CDR2 YNFKEQ. This CDR3 comprises 14 residues. Trimming cost V 3 bases and J 1 base, with 9 bases left between them. The CDR3 reads CASSQGWGQETQYF. The CDR3, as DNA: TGTGCCAGCAGCCAGGGTTGGGGCCAAGAGACCCAGTACTTC.

This chain joins TRBV9 and TRBJ2-1; 10 bases line up with TRBD2. The CDR3 extends over 16 amino acids. The trim removed 4 bases at V and 0 bases at J, leaving 4 bases unmatched. The germline CDR1 and CDR2 sequences are SGDLS and YYNGEE. The CDR3 region is CASSPASGSSYNEQFF. The CDR3 DNA reads TGTGCCAGCAGCCCCGCTAGCGGGAGCTCCTACAATGAGCAGTTCTTC.

The CDR3 DNA reads TGTGCCAGCAGCGTAACCGGGGGAGCCCTCTACAATGAGCAGTTCTTC. Translating gives CASSVTGGALYNEQFF. J is TRBJ2-1 and V is TRBV9; D is possibly TRBD2 (6 bases). CDR3 size: 16 residues. V lost 1 base and J lost 3, with 14 bases in between. Germline V lookup: CDR1 SGDLS, CDR2 YYNGEE.